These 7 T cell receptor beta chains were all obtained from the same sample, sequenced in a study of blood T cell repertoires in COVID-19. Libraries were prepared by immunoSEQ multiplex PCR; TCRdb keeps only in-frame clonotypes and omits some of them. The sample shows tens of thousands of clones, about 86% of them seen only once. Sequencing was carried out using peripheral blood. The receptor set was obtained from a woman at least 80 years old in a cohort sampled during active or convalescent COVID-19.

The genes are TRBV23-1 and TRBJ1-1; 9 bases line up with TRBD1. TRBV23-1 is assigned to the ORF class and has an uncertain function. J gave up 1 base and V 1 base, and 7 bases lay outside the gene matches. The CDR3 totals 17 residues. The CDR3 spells CASSQWGTGSTNTEAFF. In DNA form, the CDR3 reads TGCGCCAGCAGTCAATGGGGGACAGGGTCGACGAACACTGAAGCTTTCTTT.

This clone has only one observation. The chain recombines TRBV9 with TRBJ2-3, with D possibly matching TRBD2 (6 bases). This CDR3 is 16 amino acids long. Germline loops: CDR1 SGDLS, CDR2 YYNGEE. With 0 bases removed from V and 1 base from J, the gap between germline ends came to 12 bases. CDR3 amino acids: CASSVAGTGGTDTQYF. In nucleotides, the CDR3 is TGTGCCAGCAGCGTAGCGGGGACGGGAGGCACAGATACGCAGTATTTT.

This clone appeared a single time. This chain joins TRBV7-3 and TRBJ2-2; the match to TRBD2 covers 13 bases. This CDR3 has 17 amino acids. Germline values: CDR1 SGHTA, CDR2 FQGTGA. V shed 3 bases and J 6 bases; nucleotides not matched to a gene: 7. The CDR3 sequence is CASSLRTSGSRPGELFF. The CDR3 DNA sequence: TGTGCCAGCAGCTTGCGGACTAGCGGGAGTAGACCCGGGGAGCTGTTTTTT.

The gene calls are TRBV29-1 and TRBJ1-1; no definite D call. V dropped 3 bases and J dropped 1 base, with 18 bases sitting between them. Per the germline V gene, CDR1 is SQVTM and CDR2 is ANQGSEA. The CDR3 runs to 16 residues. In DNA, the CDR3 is TGCAGCGTTGATTCCTGGGCCCCAAGCCGGAACACTGAAGCTTTCTTT. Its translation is CSVDSWAPSRNTEAFF.

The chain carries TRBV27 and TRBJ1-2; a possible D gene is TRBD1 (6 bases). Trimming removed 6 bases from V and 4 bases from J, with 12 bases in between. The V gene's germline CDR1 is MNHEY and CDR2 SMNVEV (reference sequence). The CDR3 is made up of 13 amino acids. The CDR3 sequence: CASRSTGLYGYTF. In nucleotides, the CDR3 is TGTGCCAGCAGATCAACAGGGCTCTATGGCTACACCTTC.

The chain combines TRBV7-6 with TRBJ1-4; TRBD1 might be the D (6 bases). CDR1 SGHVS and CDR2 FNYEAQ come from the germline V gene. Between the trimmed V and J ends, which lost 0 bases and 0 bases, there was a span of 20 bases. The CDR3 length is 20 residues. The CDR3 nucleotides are TGTGCCAGCAGCTTAGCGGCCCTTCTACAGGGCTCCACAACTAATGAAAAACTGTTTTTT. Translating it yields CASSLAALLQGSTTNEKLFF.

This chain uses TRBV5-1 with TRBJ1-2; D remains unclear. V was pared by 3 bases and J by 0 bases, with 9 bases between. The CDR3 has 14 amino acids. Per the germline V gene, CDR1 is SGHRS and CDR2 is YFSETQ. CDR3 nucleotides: TGCGCCAGCAGCTCCGGGTCTACTAACTATGGCTACACCTTC. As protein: CASSSGSTNYGYTF.